The 28 T cell receptor beta chains reported below all come from one sample, sequenced in a study of shared T cell receptors in the human thymus. Method: immunoSEQ multiplex PCR; TCRdb's copy keeps in-frame clones and lacks some. The sample lists about 610,000 clones, more than 75% occurring once. These same records also appear under a second study, on human thymus T cells.

Sample: thymocytes. Source of these receptors: a boy under three years old with a congenital heart defect.

The V gene is TRBV4-3, the J gene TRBJ2-3, with D hard to call. The CDR3 length is 19 residues. Germline V gives CDR1 LGHNA, CDR2 YSLEER. V gave up 2 bases and J gave up 6 bases, with 27 bases separating them. The CDR3 nucleotides read TGCGCCAGCAGCCAACGGCGGATTGTTTCAACCCCGCATGCGGATACGCAGTATTTT. Protein sequence: CASSQRRIVSTPHADTQYF.

The J gene is TRBJ2-7, the V gene TRBV5-1; D may be TRBD2 (7 bases). V lost 1 base and J 0 bases, leaving 14 bases between the germline ends. Germline lookup yields CDR1 SGHRS and CDR2 YFSETQ. CDR3 length equals 16 residues. The chain's CDR3 is CASSLRGGRVSYEQYF. The CDR3 nucleotides read TGCGCCAGCAGCTTGAGGGGGGGGCGCGTCTCCTACGAGCAGTACTTC.

The V gene is TRBV14, the J gene TRBJ2-5; possibly TRBD2 for D (5 bases). Germline V lookup: CDR1 SGHDN, CDR2 FVKESK. The CDR3 runs 18 residues. Trimming cost V 1 base and J 2 bases, with 20 bases left between them. CDR3 loop: CASSQVALSRAYQETQYF. The CDR3 region has the DNA TGTGCCAGCAGCCAAGTCGCCCTCTCGCGGGCGTATCAAGAGACCCAGTACTTC.

The J gene is TRBJ2-7, the V gene TRBV19, with a weak D call TRBD1 (6 bases). CDR3 length: 13 amino acids. The germline CDR1 and CDR2 sequences are LNHDA and SQIVND (reference sequence). V gave up 6 bases and J gave up 5 bases, with 14 bases separating them. As DNA, the CDR3 is TGTGCCAGTAGCATCGACAGGCTACACGAGCAGTACTTC. This translates into CASSIDRLHEQYF.

The V gene is TRBV5-1, the J gene TRBJ2-7, with D perhaps matching TRBD2 (6 bases). Trimming pared 4 bases from V and 5 bases from J, leaving 22 bases between. The CDR3 has 16 amino acids. CDR1 SGHRS and CDR2 YFSETQ come from the germline V gene. The CDR3 coding sequence is TGCGCCAGCAGCCCCACCCGGAGAACTAGCTCTCACGAGCAGTACTTC. Its protein is CASSPTRRTSSHEQYF.

The chain has TRBV7-9 and TRBJ2-1; 9 nucleotides match TRBD1. The V segment lost 2 bases and the J segment 8 bases; nucleotides outside the gene matches: 4. The CDR3 is 14 residues long. Germline lookup yields CDR1 SEHNR and CDR2 FQNEAQ (reference sequence). The CDR3 DNA is TGTGCCAGCAGCTTACGGGACAGGGCGGATGAGCAGTTCTTC. This codes for CASSLRDRADEQFF.

J is TRBJ1-3 and V is TRBV6-1; D is unresolved. Germline V gene lookup returns CDR1 MNHNS and CDR2 SASEGT. CDR3 size: 15 residues. Trimming stripped 6 bases from V and 1 base from J, with 13 bases between. The CDR3 DNA follows: TGTGCCAGCAGCCTACGTCCTTTATCTGGAAACACCATATATTTT. This gives the protein CASSLRPLSGNTIYF.

The V gene is TRBV20-1, the J gene TRBJ2-3; TRBD2 matches at 11 bases. V shed 6 bases and J 13 bases; nucleotides not matched to a gene: 3. CDR1 and CDR2 from the germline V gene are DFQATT and SNEGSKA (reference sequence). This CDR3 has 10 residues. The CDR3 loop reads CSALSGREYF. The CDR3 nucleotides are TGCAGTGCCCTTAGCGGGAGGGAGTATTTT.

This clone is a singleton in its sample. V and J are TRBV14 and TRBJ1-2; D possibly corresponds to TRBD1 (5 bases). The CDR3 extends over 16 amino acids. The ends were cut back, 5 bases at V and 3 bases at J, with 19 bases in the middle. Germline V gene data show CDR1 as SGHDN and CDR2 as FVKESK. This chain's CDR3 is CASSTKSSGRDYGYTF. CDR3 nucleotide sequence: TGTGCCAGCAGCACCAAGTCCTCTGGCAGGGACTATGGCTACACCTTC.

V usage is TRBV19 and J usage is TRBJ2-7, with TRBD1 matching 9 bases. With 10 bases clipped from V and 6 bases from J, the junction kept 16 bases outside the gene matches. This CDR3 contains 15 residues. Germline loops: CDR1 LNHDA, CDR2 SQIVND (reference sequence). The CDR3 loop is CATFQPGTGPSEQYF. The CDR3 DNA is TGTGCCACTTTCCAGCCGGGGACAGGGCCCTCCGAGCAGTACTTC.

This sequence joins TRBV11-3 and TRBJ2-1; D perhaps matches TRBD2 (7 bases). The ends were cut back, 0 bases at V and 2 bases at J, with 17 bases in the middle. The CDR3 extends over 18 amino acids. In germline, CDR1 is SGHNT, CDR2 YENEEA. The CDR3 here is CASSLEALGEGAYNEQFF. CDR3 coding DNA: TGTGCCAGCAGCTTAGAGGCTCTGGGGGAGGGGGCCTACAATGAGCAGTTCTTC.

The table lists this clone with a few counts. The V call is TRBV13, the J call TRBJ2-7, with 12 bases aligning to TRBD2. Trimming cost V 0 bases and J 2 bases; bases outside gene matches: 8. This CDR3 is built from 18 residues. The germline CDR1 and CDR2 sequences are PRHDT and FYEKMQ (reference sequence). CDR3 region: CASSLGGTTSGRTYEQYF. Written as DNA, the CDR3 is TGTGCCAGCAGCTTAGGAGGGACGACTAGCGGGAGAACCTACGAGCAGTACTTC.

V gene TRBV6-1 combines with J gene TRBJ2-7; 8 bases are a match to TRBD2. The CDR3 length is 17 residues. CDR1 and CDR2 (germline): MNHNS, SASEGT. Trimming removed 1 base from V and 3 bases from J; junction bases left unmatched: 11. The DNA for the CDR3 is TGTGCCAGCAGTGAAGATCCTGGGACTAGGGAATACTACGAGCAGTACTTC. Translated, it gives CASSEDPGTREYYEQYF.

This clone is a singleton in its sample. The rearrangement links TRBV4-3 to TRBJ1-1; TRBD1 is a possible D gene (5 bases). V was shortened by 0 bases and J by 7 bases, with 9 bases between the two germline ends. Per germline, CDR1 LGHNA and CDR2 YSLEER. CDR3 size: 13 residues. CDR3 in amino acids: CASSQDRGVEAFF. Written as DNA, the CDR3 is TGCGCCAGCAGCCAAGATAGGGGTGTTGAAGCTTTCTTT.

The rearrangement uses TRBV27 and TRBJ2-1; a weak D match, TRBD2 (6 bases). Germline CDR1 is MNHEY and CDR2 is SMNVEV (reference sequence). Between the trimmed V and J ends, which lost 5 bases and 0 bases, there was a span of 17 bases. The CDR3 is 17 residues long. DNA of the CDR3: TGTGCCAGCAGTCCCCCCTCGAGACTAGACTCCTACAATGAGCAGTTCTTC. This translates into CASSPPSRLDSYNEQFF.

This clone has only one observation. This chain joins TRBV7-9 and TRBJ1-4, with D uncertain. Trimming pared 5 bases from V and 5 bases from J, leaving 15 bases between. Looked up from germline, CDR1 is SEHNR and CDR2 is FQNEAQ (reference sequence). This CDR3 contains 15 residues. The CDR3, as DNA: TGTGCCAGCAGCAAAGCGGGCAGCCCGAATGAAAAACTGTTTTTT. Its protein is CASSKAGSPNEKLFF.

This chain links TRBV6-1 with TRBJ2-1; D possibly corresponds to TRBD2 (6 bases). Germline CDR1 is MNHNS and CDR2 is SASEGT. The V gene lost 6 bases and the J gene lost 5 bases, with 8 bases spanning the gap. The CDR3 covers 12 residues. CDR3 coding DNA: TGTGCCAGCAGCCCGGGAGACAATGAGCAGTTCTTC. It encodes CASSPGDNEQFF.

The chain carries TRBV7-8 and TRBJ2-1; the D is unclear. Germline CDR1 is SGHVS and CDR2 is FQNEAQ. The V gene lost 5 bases and the J gene lost 0 bases, with 14 bases spanning the gap. The CDR3 is 16 amino acids. CDR3 amino acids: CASSQPAWSSYNEQFF. The CDR3 DNA is TGTGCCAGCAGCCAACCAGCGTGGAGCTCCTACAATGAGCAGTTCTTC.

The chain joins TRBV5-1 to TRBJ2-7; 11 positions agree with TRBD2. V was clipped by 3 bases and J by 3 bases; unmatched bases: 11. The CDR3 consists of 17 residues. Per germline, CDR1 SGHRS and CDR2 YFSETQ. CDR3 sequence reads: CASSSTTSGRKGYEQYF. The CDR3 DNA is TGCGCCAGCAGCTCCACAACTAGCGGGAGAAAGGGCTACGAGCAGTACTTC. Full variable domain (missing parts from reference TRBV5-1 and TRBJ2-7): KAGVTQTPRYLIKTRGQQVTLSCSPISGHRSVSWYQQTPGQGLQFLFEYFSETQRNKGNFPGRFSGRQFSNSRSEMNVSTLELGDSALYLCASSSTTSGRKGYEQYFGPGTRLTVT.

The rearrangement joins TRBV14 to TRBJ1-4, with 10 bases that match TRBD1. Germline V gene data show CDR1 as SGHDN and CDR2 as FVKESK. The V gene end was trimmed by 0 bases and the J gene end by 6 bases; junction bases not matched to a gene: 7. The CDR3 runs 17 residues. This chain's CDR3 is CASSQDVGTGADEKLFF. As DNA, the CDR3 is TGTGCCAGCAGCCAAGACGTCGGGACAGGGGCGGATGAAAAACTGTTTTTT. The complete variable domain, with remaining parts taken from reference TRBV14 and TRBJ1-4, reads EAGVTQFPSHSVIEKGQTVTLRCDPISGHDNLYWYRRVMGKEIKFLLHFVKESKQDESGMPNNRFLAERTGGTYSTLKVQPAELEDSGVYFCASSQDVGTGADEKLFFGSGTQLSVL.

The rearrangement joins TRBV6-1 to TRBJ2-2; D not certain. Trimming took 7 bases from V and 8 from J, leaving 8 bases between them. There are 11 residues in the CDR3. The germline CDR1 and CDR2 sequences are MNHNS and SASEGT. The CDR3: CASMMRGELFF. The CDR3 DNA is TGTGCCAGCATGATGAGGGGGGAGCTGTTTTTT.

The chain has TRBV7-8 and TRBJ2-3; 8 bases are shared with TRBD2. V dropped 0 bases and J dropped 2; count of bases not matched to a gene: 10. Germline values: CDR1 SGHVS, CDR2 FQNEAQ. The CDR3 has 18 amino acids. CDR3 nucleotide sequence: TGTGCCAGCAGCTTAGCGGAGGGACTAGGTGGTAACACAGATACGCAGTATTTT. Amino acids: CASSLAEGLGGNTDTQYF.

This clone came up once. Other nucleotide sequences in the sample specify the same CDR3. The chain carries TRBV27 and TRBJ2-7; 13 nucleotides agree with TRBD2. The CDR3 runs 13 residues. V gave up 6 bases and J gave up 6 bases; unmatched junction bases: 2. CDR1 and CDR2 from the germline V gene are MNHEY and SMNVEV (reference sequence). The CDR3 here is CASRLAGGGEQYF. DNA of the CDR3: TGTGCCAGCAGACTAGCGGGAGGGGGCGAGCAGTACTTC.

The chain uses TRBV2 and TRBJ2-7; 9 nucleotides line up with TRBD2. The CDR3 is 17 residues long. Germline CDR1 is SNHLY and CDR2 is FYNNEI. Trimming at V came to 5 bases and at J to 0 bases, leaving 11 bases not matched to a gene. The CDR3, as DNA: TGTGCCAGCAGTCGGGGACCGGCGCGGGGGGGCTCCTACGAGCAGTACTTC. This translates into CASSRGPARGGSYEQYF. Together with reference TRBV2 and TRBJ2-7, the CDR3 gives the full variable domain: EPEVTQTPSHQVTQMGQEVILRCVPISNHLYFYWYRQILGQKVEFLVSFYNNEISEKSEIFDDQFSVERPDGSNFTLKIRSTKLEDSAMYFCASSRGPARGGSYEQYFGPGTRLTVT.

This chain joins TRBV5-1 and TRBJ2-6; tentatively, D is TRBD2 (5 bases). V lost 4 bases and J lost 0, with 8 bases in between. The CDR3 totals 15 residues. Germline lookup yields CDR1 SGHRS and CDR2 YFSETQ. DNA for the CDR3: TGCGCCAGCAGCGACGACTACTCTGGGGCCAACGTCCTGACTTTC. Its translation: CASSDDYSGANVLTF.

This rearrangement joins TRBV28 to TRBJ2-7; 13 bases are a match to TRBD2. This CDR3 region has 16 residues. With V trimmed by 2 bases and J by 4 bases, 5 bases remained unmatched. Germline CDR1 reads MDHEN; CDR2 reads SYDVKM. The CDR3 DNA reads TGTGCCAGCAGTTTAGGGGGACTAGCGGGACAATACGAGCAGTACTTC. The encoded protein is CASSLGGLAGQYEQYF.

The chain links TRBV7-2 to TRBJ2-1; tentatively, D is TRBD1 (5 bases). Between the trimmed V and J ends, which lost 5 bases and 0 bases, there was a span of 17 bases. CDR1 is SGHTA and CDR2 is FQGNSA in the germline V gene. This CDR3 has 17 amino acids. CDR3 nucleotide sequence: TGTGCCAGCAGCCCCATGTGCAGGGAAGCCTCCTACAATGAGCAGTTCTTC. This encodes CASSPMCREASYNEQFF.

The V gene is TRBV30, the J gene TRBJ2-1, with a possible D match to TRBD2 (6 bases). The CDR3 covers 15 residues. CDR1 is GTSNPN, CDR2 SVGIG, per germline (reference sequence). V shed 5 bases and J shed 9 bases, with 23 bases lying between them. DNA for the CDR3: TGTGCCTGGCGGACGGGGGACGAGGGGAGCGGTGAGCAGTTCTTC. It encodes CAWRTGDEGSGEQFF.